This T cell receptor (beta chain) derives from a study of cytomegalovirus exposure and HLA in healthy donors. Researchers ran the PCR with 60 Vbeta and 13 Jbeta primers. Sequenced by immunoSEQ multiplex PCR; TCRdb stores in-frame clones only, minus some. The sample has 160,000 or so clones, roughly 79% seen once. V gave up 3 bases and J gave up 1 base, with 7 bases separating them. Germline-derived CDR1 and CDR2 are GTSNPN and SVGIG (reference sequence). The CDR3 runs 12 residues. A single count supports this clone. The sequence derives from a man aged 35 to 55 in good health and CMV-seronegative. The V and J genes are TRBV30 and TRBJ2-7; no firm D call. The sample taken for sequencing was PBMCs. CDR3 bases: TGTGCCTGGAGAGAGGAATCCTACGAGCAGTACTTC. Its translation is CAWREESYEQYF.